The clone carrying this T cell receptor (beta chain) has more than one count but fewer than ten. What it recognizes is unknown. This sample stems from a study of regulatory T cells in long-lasting Graves disease. The study, taken as a whole, reports: Clonotypes that were public and shared totalled roughly 3,000 in persistent patients versus 750 to 1,000 in new patients.

Per germline, CDR1 LNHDA and CDR2 SQIVND (reference sequence). The CDR3 contains 15 residues. V was clipped by 4 bases and J by 7 bases, with 14 bases between them. Noted time point: newly diagnosed GD, antithyroid drugs for less than 3 months. The TCR library was made from RNA extracted from PBMCs. Building the TCR beta libraries relied on iRepertoire HTBI primers, and CDR3 regions underwent Arm-PCR. TCRdb passed the multiplex PCR reads through MiXCR, listing each CDR3 protein once. The table has hundreds of thousands of distinct CDR3 sequences, approximately 12% seen once. This sample also appeared in a second study, on T cells in Graves' hyperthyroidism and ophthalmopathy. That paper adds: Researchers report that a 13 V-J model separated ophthalmopathy from stable hyperthyroidism.

This material consisted of peripheral blood mononuclear cells (PBMCs), taken at new diagnosis, from a patient treated with antithyroid drugs. This receptor was taken from a woman aged 30 to 39 with Graves disease. This rearrangement joins TRBV19 to TRBJ1-6; D gene ambiguous. CDR3 DNA: TGTGCCAGTAGTAGAAGACCAGGAACCAATTCACCCCTCCACTTT. Its translation is CASSRRPGTNSPLHF.